Each of the 27 T cell receptor beta chains below was sequenced from the same sample in a study of CD8 T cells in ankylosing spondylitis. Each CDR3 protein gets one entry after TCRdb re-called the 5' RACE reads with MiXCR. Seen here are around 40,000 distinct CDR3 sequences, less than 3.5% observed once, and the top ten hold under 6%. The sample was blood, either unsorted or a sorted T cell fraction (not recorded which). Every receptor here comes from a male donor with ankylosing spondylitis or in good health (not recorded which).

This clonotype was detected many times. The chain links TRBV9 to TRBJ1-1; a possible D gene is TRBD1 (6 bases). The CDR3 has 13 residues. Germline values: CDR1 SGDLS, CDR2 YYNGEE. Trimming left V 3 bases short and J 3 bases short, with 9 bases between. The CDR3 loop is CASSEDRDTEAFF. The CDR3 region has the DNA TGTGCCAGCAGCGAGGACAGAGACACTGAAGCTTTCTTT.

This clonotype was picked up many times. The chain has TRBV9 and TRBJ1-1, with D perhaps matching TRBD1 (5 bases). The V and J ends lost 0 bases and 12 bases respectively, with 18 bases between them. The CDR3 totals 14 residues. Germline-derived CDR1 and CDR2 are SGDLS and YYNGEE. CDR3 protein: CASSVEYGDRGTFF. CDR3 DNA: TGTGCCAGCAGCGTAGAGTATGGGGACCGCGGAACTTTCTTT.

This clonotype was seen repeatedly, ten times or more. V and J are TRBV9 and TRBJ2-1; D remains ambiguous. Germline V CDR1 and CDR2: SGDLS, YYNGEE. The CDR3 extends over 15 amino acids. Trimming left V 0 bases short and J 5 bases short, with 12 bases between. The CDR3 DNA reads as TGTGCCAGCAGCGTAGGTCCGTCAAGTCACAATGAGCAGTTCTTC. Translation gives CASSVGPSSHNEQFF.

This clonotype was found many times. This chain connects TRBV9 to TRBJ1-1; tentative D call: TRBD1 (6 bases). CDR3 size: 18 residues. Trimming pared 3 bases from V and 5 bases from J, leaving 26 bases between. Germline assignment: CDR1 SGDLS and CDR2 YYNGEE. The CDR3 coding sequence is TGTGCCAGCAGCGCCAGGGGTGGTCCAATAAATCAAAATACTGAAGCTTTCTTT. Encoded protein: CASSARGGPINQNTEAFF. Supplemented by reference TRBV9 and TRBJ1-1, the full variable domain reads DSGVTQTPKHLITATGQRVTLRCSPRSGDLSVYWYQQSLDQGLQFLIQYYNGEERAKGNILERFSAQQFPDLHSELNLSSLELGDSALYFCASSARGGPINQNTEAFFGQGTRLTVV.

In its sample, this clonotype was seen many times. This chain connects TRBV9 to TRBJ2-5; no clear D. The CDR3 totals 15 residues. Germline assignment: CDR1 SGDLS and CDR2 YYNGEE. Trimming shortened V by 0 bases and J by 1 base, and 10 bases separated the two germline ends. DNA of the CDR3: TGTGCCAGCAGCGTAGCTACAGAAGTCCAAGAGACCCAGTACTTC. Amino acids: CASSVATEVQETQYF.

This clonotype was seen a handful of times. The chain uses TRBV9 and TRBJ2-7, with 8 nucleotides matching TRBD2. The junction had 15 bases not matched to a gene; V was cut back by 4 bases and J by 9 bases. This CDR3 has 15 amino acids. CDR1 and CDR2 from the germline V gene are SGDLS and YYNGEE. CDR3 loop: CASSPQLSGGTGQYF. The CDR3, as DNA: TGTGCCAGCAGCCCCCAATTAAGCGGGGGTACCGGGCAGTACTTC. The variable domain in full, completed from reference TRBV9 and TRBJ2-7, reads DSGVTQTPKHLITATGQRVTLRCSPRSGDLSVYWYQQSLDQGLQFLIQYYNGEERAKGNILERFSAQQFPDLHSELNLSSLELGDSALYFCASSPQLSGGTGQYFGPGTRLTVT.

This clonotype appeared a few times. V gene TRBV9 combines with J gene TRBJ2-5; D is possibly TRBD2 (6 bases). Deletions cut 0 bases from V and 5 bases from J, with 14 bases between. Germline-derived CDR1 and CDR2 are SGDLS and YYNGEE. The CDR3 covers 15 residues. The CDR3 here is CASSVVPGVGETQYF. The CDR3 region has the DNA TGTGCCAGCAGCGTAGTCCCGGGGGTCGGTGAGACCCAGTACTTC.

This sequence joins TRBV10-1 and TRBJ2-1, with D maybe TRBD2 (6 bases). The CDR3 covers 18 residues. V shed 7 bases and J shed 5 bases, with 27 bases lying between them. The germline V gene has CDR1 WNHNN and CDR2 SYGVQD (reference sequence). The CDR3 coding sequence is TGCGCCAGCATAGATTCTCTAGCGAAACCTTCTCGGGACAATGAGCAGTTCTTC. Translating it yields CASIDSLAKPSRDNEQFF.

This clonotype has a count of ten or more. This sequence joins TRBV9 and TRBJ2-7; 9 nucleotides agree with TRBD1. The germline gives CDR1 SGDLS, CDR2 YYNGEE. CDR3 size: 14 residues. V gave up 4 bases and J gave up 10 bases; unmatched junction bases: 12. CDR3 sequence reads: CASSPQGAGREQYF. CDR3 nucleotide sequence: TGTGCCAGCAGCCCACAGGGGGCGGGTCGTGAACAGTACTTC.

This clonotype was seen many times. V is TRBV21-1 and J is TRBJ2-5; TRBD1 is the table's D call, not checked against the DNA. TRBV21-1 corresponds to a pseudogene. The length of the CDR3 is 15 residues. The CDR3 bases are TGTGCCAGCAGCAACCCCAGACTCGCAGGGGGGACCCAGTACTTC. Translating gives CASSNPRLAGGTQYF.

This clonotype was observed at least ten times. The chain uses TRBV9 and TRBJ2-3; tentatively, D is TRBD2 (6 bases). V was trimmed by 3 bases and J by 4 bases, leaving 15 bases between them. The CDR3 totals 15 residues. The germline V gene has CDR1 SGDLS and CDR2 YYNGEE. The CDR3 DNA is TGTGCCAGCAGCGGAGGGACTCCACGACCAGATACGCAGTATTTT. This codes for CASSGGTPRPDTQYF. Drawing the rest from reference TRBV9 and TRBJ2-3, the complete variable domain is DSGVTQTPKHLITATGQRVTLRCSPRSGDLSVYWYQQSLDQGLQFLIQYYNGEERAKGNILERFSAQQFPDLHSELNLSSLELGDSALYFCASSGGTPRPDTQYFGPGTRLTVL.

The sample holds a few counts of this clonotype. The chain's CDR3 is CASSPRDSHYGYTF. CDR3 nucleotide sequence: TGTGCCAGCAGCCCAAGGGACAGCCACTATGGCTACACCTTC. This chain uses TRBV9 with TRBJ1-2; 7 nucleotides match TRBD1. The J segment lost 3 bases and the V segment lost 4 bases, leaving 6 bases of the junction unmatched. Germline values: CDR1 SGDLS, CDR2 YYNGEE. The CDR3 consists of 14 residues. The full variable domain, with the rest looked up from reference TRBV9 and TRBJ1-2, is DSGVTQTPKHLITATGQRVTLRCSPRSGDLSVYWYQQSLDQGLQFLIQYYNGEERAKGNILERFSAQQFPDLHSELNLSSLELGDSALYFCASSPRDSHYGYTFGSGTRLTVV.

This clonotype was picked up many times. The chain links TRBV9 to TRBJ2-2; 10 bases map to TRBD1. The J segment lost 5 bases and the V segment lost 3 bases, leaving 7 bases of the junction unmatched. CDR3 length equals 16 residues. Germline V lookup: CDR1 SGDLS, CDR2 YYNGEE. The CDR3 DNA is TGTGCCAGCAGCGCAGCGGGACAGGGGATAACCGGGGAGCTGTTTTTT. This encodes CASSAAGQGITGELFF.

In its sample, this clonotype was seen many times. V gene TRBV9 combines with J gene TRBJ2-1; a weak D match, TRBD2 (5 bases). The CDR3 is made up of 15 amino acids. Trimming stripped 4 bases from V and 6 bases from J, with 17 bases between. Germline CDR1 reads SGDLS; CDR2 reads YYNGEE. CDR3 sequence reads: CASSPLGGYPNEQFF. The CDR3 region has the DNA TGTGCCAGCAGCCCTTTAGGCGGGTACCCCAATGAGCAGTTCTTC.

In this sample, this clonotype turned up many times. This chain links TRBV9 with TRBJ2-7; the match to TRBD2 covers 12 bases. With 2 bases clipped from V and 4 bases from J, the junction kept 7 bases outside the gene matches. The CDR3 has 16 amino acids. Germline-derived CDR1 and CDR2 are SGDLS and YYNGEE. Here the CDR3 DNA reads TGTGCCAGCAGCGTCGGTCTAGCGGGAGGGCCGTACGAGCAGTACTTC. Translated, it gives CASSVGLAGGPYEQYF. Full variable domain (rest looked up from reference TRBV9 and TRBJ2-7): DSGVTQTPKHLITATGQRVTLRCSPRSGDLSVYWYQQSLDQGLQFLIQYYNGEERAKGNILERFSAQQFPDLHSELNLSSLELGDSALYFCASSVGLAGGPYEQYFGPGTRLTVT.

The sample holds many counts of this clonotype. V gene TRBV9 combines with J gene TRBJ1-4; unclear D gene. Germline CDR1 reads SGDLS; CDR2 reads YYNGEE. Trimming cost V 4 bases and J 7 bases, with 8 bases left between them. This CDR3 contains 12 residues. DNA of the CDR3: TGTGCCAGCAGCCCGGCAGGTGAAAAACTGTTTTTT. This sequence encodes CASSPAGEKLFF.

This clonotype was seen repeatedly, ten times or more. CDR3 sequence reads: CASSATGAGQPQHF. The CDR3 nucleotides read TGTGCCAGCAGTGCGACAGGGGCTGGTCAGCCCCAGCATTTT. This sequence joins TRBV9 and TRBJ1-5; TRBD1 matches at 8 bases. From germline, CDR1 is SGDLS and CDR2 YYNGEE. Germline trimming cut 5 bases from V and 6 bases from J; bases unmatched to any gene: 7. The CDR3 runs 14 residues.

In its sample, this clonotype was seen many times. The gene calls are TRBV9 and TRBJ2-7; a weak D match, TRBD2 (6 bases). Per germline, CDR1 SGDLS and CDR2 YYNGEE. V was clipped by 4 bases and J by 7 bases, with 15 bases between them. The CDR3 consists of 13 residues. The CDR3 bases are TGTGCCAGCAGCCCCACCGGGGGAACGGAGCAGTACTTC. This translates into CASSPTGGTEQYF.

This clonotype was counted at least ten times. The V call is TRBV9, the J call TRBJ2-5; 8 positions agree with TRBD2. Germline assignment: CDR1 SGDLS and CDR2 YYNGEE. CDR3 length equals 15 residues. The V segment lost 4 bases and the J segment 3 bases; nucleotides outside the gene matches: 8. This chain's CDR3 is CASSPGGWDKETQYF. The CDR3 bases are TGTGCCAGCAGCCCGGGGGGGTGGGACAAAGAGACCCAGTACTTC.

This clonotype was picked up many times. CDR3 sequence: CASSKETGAVGNTIYF. Here the CDR3 DNA reads TGTGCCAGCAGCAAAGAAACAGGGGCTGTTGGAAACACCATATATTTT. The rearrangement links TRBV9 to TRBJ1-3; TRBD1 agrees at 7 bases. The CDR3 runs to 16 residues. From germline, CDR1 is SGDLS and CDR2 YYNGEE. Unmatched junction bases numbered 10, after V lost 4 bases and J lost 3 bases.

This clonotype was found many times. The chain recombines TRBV9 with TRBJ2-3; D remains unclear. CDR1 and CDR2 from the germline V gene are SGDLS and YYNGEE. Trimming pared 0 bases from V and 6 bases from J, leaving 5 bases between. The CDR3 is 12 amino acids. The CDR3 coding sequence is TGTGCCAGCAGCGTAGACCAGGATACGCAGTATTTT. Translated: CASSVDQDTQYF.

Ten or more counts support this clonotype. This chain connects TRBV9 to TRBJ2-1; 10 bases are a match to TRBD2. With V trimmed by 0 bases and J by 1 base, 10 bases remained unmatched. This CDR3 has 19 residues. Germline V CDR1 and CDR2: SGDLS, YYNGEE. The CDR3 is CASSVDLSRLAGSYNEQFF. The DNA for the CDR3 is TGTGCCAGCAGCGTAGACCTCTCCCGACTAGCGGGTTCCTACAATGAGCAGTTCTTC.

The V gene is TRBV9, the J gene TRBJ2-2, with 13 positions matching TRBD2. The germline gives CDR1 SGDLS, CDR2 YYNGEE. CDR3 length: 19 amino acids. The J segment lost 0 bases and the V segment lost 0 bases, leaving 5 bases of the junction unmatched. The DNA for the CDR3 is TGTGCCAGCAGCGTAGCTCCGGGACTAGCGGGACCGAACACCGGGGAGCTGTTTTTT. This codes for CASSVAPGLAGPNTGELFF.

This clonotype was picked up many times. This rearrangement joins TRBV9 to TRBJ1-6; tentative D call: TRBD1 (6 bases). V lost 2 bases and J 7 bases, leaving 13 bases between the germline ends. Germline-derived CDR1 and CDR2 are SGDLS and YYNGEE. The CDR3 has 15 residues. CDR3 loop: CASSVQGLSNSPLHF. DNA for the CDR3: TGTGCCAGCAGCGTCCAGGGGCTAAGCAATTCACCCCTCCACTTT.

This clonotype was seen repeatedly, ten times or more. The V gene is TRBV9, the J gene TRBJ2-3; D unresolved. Germline lookup yields CDR1 SGDLS and CDR2 YYNGEE. V lost 3 bases, J lost 2 bases, and 13 bases lay in between. This CDR3 comprises 15 residues. CDR3 sequence reads: CASSAVPPPTDTQYF. The DNA for the CDR3 is TGTGCCAGCAGCGCCGTCCCGCCTCCCACAGATACGCAGTATTTT.

This clonotype was seen at least ten times. The chain recombines TRBV9 with TRBJ2-7; possible D gene TRBD2, 7 bases. Deletions cut 1 base from V and 0 bases from J, with 14 bases between. There are 16 residues in the CDR3. Germline values: CDR1 SGDLS, CDR2 YYNGEE. As DNA, the CDR3 is TGTGCCAGCAGCGTAAGTGGGGGGGCGTCCTCCTACGAGCAGTACTTC. Its protein is CASSVSGGASSYEQYF.

There are many counts of this clonotype. The chain recombines TRBV9 with TRBJ2-2; maybe TRBD1 (5 bases). V lost 5 bases and J 7 bases, leaving 12 bases between the germline ends. Per the germline V gene, CDR1 is SGDLS and CDR2 is YYNGEE. The CDR3 spans 13 residues. The CDR3 nucleotides are TGTGCCAGCAGTCTGGGGCCGGGCGGGGAGCTGTTTTTT. Translating it yields CASSLGPGGELFF.